A selection of T cell receptor beta chains follows, all from one sample in a study of blood T cell repertoires in COVID-19. The data were produced by immunoSEQ multiplex PCR, yet TCRdb's version contains in-frame clones alone and is incomplete. This sample yields roughly 260,000 clones, of which about 88% are seen a single time; 11% belongs to the top ten. Source material: peripheral blood. Receptor source: a woman under 40 with COVID-19, enrolled during active disease. Each CDR3 is given with its conserved first and last residue. D genes are given only for firm matches. A row's size may be missing; if present it is once, few, many or a size class.

V gene	J gene	clone size	D gene	CDR3 protein	CDR3 DNA
TRBV9	TRBJ2-1	NA	TRBD2	CASRSSGRAGEQFF	TGTGCCAGCAGATCTAGCGGGAGGGCAGGTGAGCAGTTCTTC
TRBV12-5	TRBJ2-1	NA	NA	CASGLRGNEQFF	TGTGCTAGTGGTCTTCGCGGCAATGAGCAGTTCTTC
TRBV5-6	TRBJ2-1	NA	NA	CASSLLVSPYNEQFF	TGTGCCAGCAGCTTGTTGGTCAGTCCCTACAATGAGCAGTTCTTC
TRBV11-2	TRBJ2-5	NA	TRBD2	CASRRGTSARQAQYF	TGTGCCAGCCGGCGGGGGACTAGCGCCAGGCAGGCCCAGTACTTC
TRBV28	TRBJ1-1	NA	NA	CASSFIANTEAFF	TGTGCCAGCAGTTTTATAGCGAACACTGAAGCTTTCTTT
TRBV24-1	TRBJ2-3	NA	TRBD1	CATSDARGRIVDTQYF	TGTGCCACCAGTGATGCCAGGGGGCGAATCGTAGATACGCAGTATTTT
TRBV5-4	TRBJ1-6	NA	NA	CASSLIQGGSSPLHF	TGTGCCAGCAGCTTAATCCAGGGAGGGAGTTCACCCCTCCACTTT
TRBV11-2	TRBJ1-2	NA	TRBD1	CASSGTGGNYGYTF	TGTGCCAGCAGCGGGACAGGGGGCAACTATGGCTACACCTTC
TRBV6-2/TRBV6-3	TRBJ2-7	NA	NA	CASSYSLRYEQYF	TGTGCCAGCAGTTACTCGCTTCGGTACGAGCAGTACTTC
TRBV7-2	TRBJ2-1	NA	NA	CASSLPWTVANSDEQFF	TGTGCCAGCAGCTTACCCTGGACAGTAGCCAACAGCGATGAGCAGTTCTTC
TRBV16	TRBJ1-1	NA	TRBD1	CASSQGTGVTEAFF	TGTGCCAGCAGCCAAGGGACAGGGGTCACTGAAGCTTTCTTT
TRBV28	TRBJ2-3	NA	TRBD2	CASMIAGFTDTQYF	TGTGCCAGCATGATAGCGGGATTCACAGATACGCAGTATTTT
TRBV21-1	TRBJ2-3	once	NA	CASSKDTSGDTQYF	TGTGCCAGCAGCAAAGATACTAGCGGGGATACGCAGTATTTT
TRBV5-1	TRBJ2-1	NA	NA	CASSLLQGNEQFF	TGCGCCAGCAGCTTGTTACAGGGCAATGAGCAGTTCTTC
TRBV3-1/TRBV3-2	TRBJ1-2	NA	NA	CASSQEGAGVGGYTF	TGTGCCAGCAGCCAAGAGGGGGCCGGGGTAGGTGGCTACACCTTC
TRBV27	TRBJ2-1	NA	NA	CASSLSTGGNEQFF	TGTGCCAGCAGTTTAAGTACAGGCGGCAATGAGCAGTTCTTC
TRBV6-5	TRBJ1-1	NA	NA	CASSYGQGDTEAFF	TGTGCCAGCAGTTACGGTCAGGGTGACACTGAAGCTTTCTTT
TRBV18	TRBJ2-1	NA	NA	CASSPLRISYNEQFF	TGTGCCAGCTCACCATTGCGGATCTCCTACAATGAGCAGTTCTTC
TRBV6-1	TRBJ1-1	NA	NA	CASSPVPVNTEAFF	TGTGCCAGCAGCCCCGTCCCCGTAAACACTGAAGCTTTCTTT
TRBV6-5	TRBJ2-1	NA	TRBD2	CASSPRLAGFNEQFF	TGTGCCAGCAGCCCGAGACTAGCGGGGTTCAATGAGCAGTTCTTC
TRBV7-8	TRBJ2-3	NA	NA	CASSLGRQQGADTQYF	TGTGCCAGCAGCTTAGGTCGGCAGCAGGGCGCAGATACGCAGTATTTT
TRBV3-1/TRBV3-2	TRBJ2-2	NA	TRBD2	CASSPLAGLNTGELFF	TGTGCCAGCAGCCCTTTAGCGGGATTAAACACCGGGGAGCTGTTTTTT
TRBV29-1	TRBJ2-7	NA	TRBD2	CSVGGGEQYF	TGCAGCGTCGGGGGAGGGGAGCAGTACTTC